The 26 T cell receptor beta chains listed next were all sequenced from one sample in a study of radiotherapy plus CTLA-4 blockade in lung cancer. Assay: immunoSEQ multiplex PCR; the TCRdb copy retains only in-frame clones and omits some. This table has 86,000 or so clones, roughly 79% appearing once. The input for sequencing was peripheral blood, taken from a patient treated with radiotherapy plus ipilimumab. The receptors derive from a human donor with non-small cell lung cancer who had a partial response to radiotherapy plus ipilimumab. Some clones in this sample may be carry-over from other donors' samples.

This chain links TRBV18 with TRBJ1-5; a weak D match, TRBD1 (5 bases). Deletions cut 3 bases from V and 0 bases from J, with 9 bases between. This CDR3 region has 15 residues. Germline assignment: CDR1 KGHSH and CDR2 LQKENI. DNA for the CDR3: TGTGCCAGCTCACCCCTACAGGATAGCAATCAGCCCCAGCATTTT. It yields the protein CASSPLQDSNQPQHF. The whole variable domain, remainder taken from reference TRBV18 and TRBJ1-5, is NAGVMQNPRHLVRRRGQEARLRCSPMKGHSHVYWYRQLPEEGLKFMVYLQKENIIDESGMPKERFSAEFPKEGPSILRIQQVVRGDSAAYFCASSPLQDSNQPQHFGDGTRLSIL.

The rearrangement uses TRBV7-2 and TRBJ2-7; possibly TRBD1 for D (7 bases). Trimming left V 5 bases short and J 3 bases short, with 11 bases between. The germline gives CDR1 SGHTA, CDR2 FQGNSA. The CDR3 sequence is 13 residues long. CDR3 in DNA: TGTGCCAGCAGCGCGGGACAGTACTACGAGCAGTACTTC. As protein: CASSAGQYYEQYF. Based on the CDR3 plus reference TRBV7-2 and TRBJ2-7, the full variable domain is GAGVSQSPSNKVTEKGKDVELRCDPISGHTALYWYRQSLGQGLEFLIYFQGNSAPDKSGLPSDRFSAERTGGSVSTLTIQRTQQEDSAVYLCASSAGQYYEQYFGPGTRLTVT.

The chain uses TRBV2 and TRBJ2-1; TRBD2 matches 7 bases. J gave up 7 bases and V 6 bases, and 6 bases lay outside the gene matches. Per the germline V gene, CDR1 is SNHLY and CDR2 is FYNNEI. The CDR3 sequence is 13 residues long. DNA of the CDR3: TGTGCCAGCAGGGGACTACCGGGAAATGAGCAGTTCTTC. Protein sequence: CASRGLPGNEQFF.

The chain employs TRBV4-2 and TRBJ2-3, with D possibly being TRBD2 (5 bases). The CDR3 runs to 15 residues. The germline V and J ends were trimmed by 0 bases and 4 bases, with 11 bases remaining between them. Germline CDR1 and CDR2: LGHNA and YNFKEQ. The CDR3 sequence: CASSQELARADTQYF. In DNA form, the CDR3 reads TGTGCCAGCAGCCAAGAGCTAGCAAGGGCAGATACGCAGTATTTT.

The rearrangement joins TRBV28 to TRBJ2-5; 8 bases map to TRBD2. CDR1 is MDHEN, CDR2 SYDVKM, per germline. The CDR3 is 16 amino acids. V lost 7 bases, J lost 0 bases, and 10 bases stayed unmatched. As DNA, the CDR3 is TGTGCCAGCACGCCCAGGGGTAGCGGGGACCAAGAGACCCAGTACTTC. Amino acid sequence: CASTPRGSGDQETQYF.

This clone was detected once. This chain connects TRBV6-6 to TRBJ2-7; D perhaps matches TRBD1 (6 bases). CDR1 and CDR2 (germline): MNHNY, SVGAGI (reference sequence). The V and J ends lost 0 bases and 11 bases respectively, with 20 bases between them. The CDR3 spans 15 residues. In nucleotides, the CDR3 is TGTGCCAGCAGTTACTCCGCGCAACAGGGTGAGGTTAAGTACTTC. Translation gives CASSYSAQQGEVKYF.

This clone was counted a few times. V gene TRBV4-1 combines with J gene TRBJ2-2; maybe TRBD2 (6 bases). V gave up 2 bases and J gave up 2 bases, with 12 bases separating them. The CDR3 is 16 amino acids. Germline V CDR1 and CDR2: MGHRA, YSYEKL. CDR3 coding DNA: TGCGCCAGCAGCCAATTGCAACTAGCAAACACCGGGGAGCTGTTTTTT. Encoded protein: CASSQLQLANTGELFF.

The J gene is TRBJ2-7, the V gene TRBV7-2, with D possibly matching TRBD1 (6 bases). V gave up 5 bases and J gave up 2 bases, with 16 bases separating them. The CDR3 runs to 15 residues. Germline V lookup: CDR1 SGHTA, CDR2 FQGNSA. In DNA, the CDR3 is TGTGCCAGCAGCAAAGAGGGGTGGGGGCCCTACGAGCAGTACTTC. Translated: CASSKEGWGPYEQYF.

V is TRBV19 and J is TRBJ2-6, with 9 bases aligning to TRBD1. J gave up 0 bases and V 4 bases, and 7 bases lay outside the gene matches. CDR1 is LNHDA and CDR2 is SQIVND in the germline V gene (reference sequence). The CDR3 sequence is 18 residues long. CDR3 in DNA: TGTGCCAGTAGTAAAATGGGACAGGGCTCCTCTGGGGCCAACGTCCTGACTTTC. This encodes CASSKMGQGSSGANVLTF.

The chain employs TRBV7-2 and TRBJ2-3, with D maybe TRBD2 (5 bases). V gave up 0 bases and J gave up 1 base, with 20 bases separating them. CDR1 is SGHTA and CDR2 is FQGNSA in the germline V gene. This CDR3 spans 19 amino acids. Here the CDR3 DNA reads TGTGCCAGCAGCTTAGCGATGGGTGGAGGATCATTACGCACAGATACGCAGTATTTT. Its translation: CASSLAMGGGSLRTDTQYF.

The V and J genes are TRBV6-5 and TRBJ1-1; 7 bases match TRBD1. There are 13 residues in the CDR3. Germline V lookup: CDR1 MNHEY, CDR2 SVGAGI. Germline trimming cut 8 bases from V and 0 bases from J; bases unmatched to any gene: 3. DNA of the CDR3: TGTGCCAGCGGGGGACAGTTGAACACTGAAGCTTTCTTT. This encodes CASGGQLNTEAFF.

This sequence joins TRBV7-8 and TRBJ1-2; a weak D match, TRBD1 (6 bases). The V end was cut by 4 bases, the J end by 5 bases, with 17 bases between. The length of the CDR3 is 15 residues. Germline V gene lookup returns CDR1 SGHVS and CDR2 FQNEAQ. CDR3 nucleotide sequence: TGTGCCAGCAGCTCCCTTGGGGCAGGGACATATGGCTACACCTTC. Protein sequence: CASSSLGAGTYGYTF.

This clone was observed a few times. This chain uses TRBV19 with TRBJ2-7; D is ambiguous. CDR3 length equals 13 residues. Germline assignment: CDR1 LNHDA and CDR2 SQIVND (reference sequence). With 1 base removed from V and 4 bases from J, the gap between germline ends came to 8 bases. The CDR3 coding sequence is TGTGCCAGTAGTATAGCTCACAGTTACGAGCAGTACTTC. This encodes CASSIAHSYEQYF.

The chain couples TRBV11-2 to TRBJ2-7, with TRBD2 as a possible D gene (5 bases). The germline gives CDR1 SGHAT, CDR2 FQNNGV. V was shortened by 3 bases and J by 8 bases, with 8 bases between the two germline ends. CDR3 length: 11 residues. This chain's CDR3 is CASSFETKQYF. The CDR3 DNA reads TGTGCCAGCAGCTTCGAGACTAAGCAGTACTTC.

The rearrangement links TRBV28 to TRBJ2-3, with 8 bases identical to TRBD1. CDR1 is MDHEN, CDR2 SYDVKM, per germline. V dropped 6 bases and J dropped 3; count of bases not matched to a gene: 5. This CDR3 has 14 residues. The CDR3 is CASSSGGKTDTQYF. Here the CDR3 DNA reads TGTGCCAGCAGCTCAGGGGGCAAGACAGATACGCAGTATTTT.

V gene TRBV9 combines with J gene TRBJ2-2; 8 nucleotides agree with TRBD1. Germline trimming cut 0 bases from V and 8 bases from J; bases unmatched to any gene: 9. This CDR3 spans 16 amino acids. CDR1 is SGDLS, CDR2 YYNGEE, per germline. This CDR3 is CASSVDVRGRLGELFF. The CDR3 bases are TGTGCCAGCAGCGTAGATGTCAGGGGGCGCTTAGGGGAGCTGTTTTTT.

In DNA, the CDR3 is TGTGCCAGTAGTCAACAGGTAACCTCCTACGAGCAGTACTTC. This translates into CASSQQVTSYEQYF. This chain joins TRBV19 and TRBJ2-7; possible D gene TRBD1, 5 bases. Germline assignment: CDR1 LNHDA and CDR2 SQIVND (reference sequence). There are 14 residues in the CDR3. Trimming cost V 5 bases and J 0 bases, with 11 bases left between them.

J is TRBJ2-1 and V is TRBV7-6; 8 bases fit TRBD2. V trimming: 5 bases; J trimming: 0 bases; junction bases outside the gene matches: 9. There are 17 residues in the CDR3. Germline V gene lookup returns CDR1 SGHVS and CDR2 FNYEAQ. CDR3 loop: CASSPRGGGVSYNEQFF. CDR3 nucleotides: TGTGCCAGCAGCCCCCGGGGGGGAGGGGTCTCCTACAATGAGCAGTTCTTC.

The chain employs TRBV19 and TRBJ2-1; D is unresolved. This CDR3 spans 14 amino acids. V dropped 4 bases and J dropped 5 bases, with 12 bases sitting between them. CDR1 and CDR2 (germline): LNHDA, SQIVND (reference sequence). DNA for the CDR3: TGTGCCAGTAGTAGGGTAAGCGTAGACAATGAGCAGTTCTTC. Translated: CASSRVSVDNEQFF.

CDR3 nucleotides: TGCGCCAGCAGCCAAGAGTCCGGGACAGGGTACGAGCAGTACTTC. Translating gives CASSQESGTGYEQYF. The rearrangement uses TRBV4-3 and TRBJ2-5; 9 bases agree with TRBD1. The J call is in doubt because the DNA end fits TRBJ2-7 better. Per germline, CDR1 LGHNA and CDR2 YSLEER. This CDR3 has 15 residues.

The chain recombines TRBV28 with TRBJ1-4; TRBD1 matches 10 bases. Trimming cost V 4 bases and J 8 bases; bases outside gene matches: 4. The CDR3 is made up of 14 amino acids. Germline assignment: CDR1 MDHEN and CDR2 SYDVKM. CDR3 bases: TGTGCCAGCAGTTGGGACAGGGGAGAAGAAAAACTGTTTTTT. The encoded protein is CASSWDRGEEKLFF.

V and J are TRBV18 and TRBJ1-1, with 11 bases fitting TRBD1. J was trimmed by 3 bases and V by 0 bases; bases with no gene match: 6. The CDR3 runs to 17 residues. Germline CDR1 KGHSH, CDR2 LQKENI. CDR3 region: CASSPPRTGGPYTEAFF. DNA of the CDR3: TGTGCCAGCTCACCACCGAGGACAGGGGGCCCCTACACTGAAGCTTTCTTT.

The chain links TRBV5-1 to TRBJ2-7, with D possibly matching TRBD2 (6 bases). CDR1 and CDR2 from the germline V gene are SGHRS and YFSETQ. This CDR3 spans 17 amino acids. The germline V and J ends were trimmed by 0 bases and 2 bases, with 18 bases remaining between them. The CDR3 protein is CASSLAPGVARTYEQYF. Here the CDR3 DNA reads TGCGCCAGCAGCTTGGCCCCGGGGGTCGCTAGAACCTACGAGCAGTACTTC.

This clone was recorded only once. The chain combines TRBV11-3 with TRBJ1-2; perhaps TRBD1 as D (5 bases). Trimming removed 0 bases at V and 7 bases at J, with 9 bases between. Germline V CDR1 and CDR2: SGHNT, YENEEA. There are 13 residues in the CDR3. The CDR3 DNA follows: TGTGCCAGCAGCTTAGAGGCAGGGCTTGGCTACACCTTC. Its translation: CASSLEAGLGYTF.

This clone has just a few counts. This sequence joins TRBV7-9 and TRBJ2-1, with D unclear. Germline loops: CDR1 SEHNR, CDR2 FQNEAQ (reference sequence). This CDR3 is 15 amino acids long. The V end lost 1 base, the J end lost 8 bases, and 15 bases lay between the germline ends. In nucleotides, the CDR3 is TGTGCCAGCAGCTTAGGAGTTGGGCCAACTCATGAGCAGTTCTTC. Its translation is CASSLGVGPTHEQFF. The full variable domain, in which reference TRBV7-9 and TRBJ2-1 provide the parts outside the CDR3, is DTGVSQNPRHKITKRGQNVTFRCDPISEHNRLYWYRQTLGQGPEFLTYFQNEAQLEKSRLLSDRFSAERPKGSFSTLEIQRTEQGDSAMYLCASSLGVGPTHEQFFGPGTRLTVL.

The V gene is TRBV30, the J gene TRBJ1-4; 8 bases are a match to TRBD1. With V trimmed by 1 base and J by 8 bases, 6 bases remained unmatched. The V gene's germline CDR1 is GTSNPN and CDR2 SVGIG (reference sequence). The CDR3 sequence is 14 residues long. The CDR3 bases are TGTGCCTGGAGTGGTCAGGGGGCATGGGAAAAACTGTTTTTT. It specifies CAWSGQGAWEKLFF.